This TCR beta chain was captured in a study of human T cells and chemical hapten exposure (dated by TCRdb to the early 2020s). About the investigation overall: For sensitization, 2% DPC in acetone was applied to an approximately 2 cm by approximately 2 cm area of upper inner arm skin. Throughout the roughly 25-week study period, patients were also given weekly therapeutic DPC doses on the scalp. Patch testing was done on the upper back using Finn chambers containing 0.01% DPC, and results were scored after 6 days according to International Contact Dermatitis Research Group standards. Most of the patients in the cohort were female, and the cohort covered alopecia areata with under or over 50% scalp involvement, alopecia totalis and alopecia universalis. The libraries were sequenced as a pool, and the TCR yield per sample differed mostly because of small variations in library volumes within the pool. Peripheral blood TCR repertoire changes were tracked in vivo in alopecia patients during primary and secondary sensitization to the hapten diphenylcyclopropenone (DPC). Blood was sampled from patients pre-sensitization (week 0) and at 2, 6 and about 24 weeks after DPC sensitization. For TCR sequencing, blood came from 25 to 35 alopecia patients at anywhere from one to four time points (pre-sensitization, 2, 6 and 24 weeks). The study at large found these results: Repeated subsampling changed both the strength of the expansion versus patch-test correlation and the threshold at which that correlation became significant. DPC sensitization did not change the number of TCRs with a frequency above 1 in 1000, and there was no evidence of changes in global repertoire structure. The number of PT1 expanded TCRs positively correlated with patch test score, significant at thresholds 8, 16 and 32 but not 4. All patients had alopecia, a presumed autoimmune disease, so their immune response might differ from that of healthy individuals. Expanded TCRs formed significantly more large CDR3 similarity clusters than pre-sensitization or healthy control sets, consistent with antigen-driven responses.

This sample's time point label indicates: patch test 2, 6 weeks after DPC sensitization. This specimen's treatment or condition label, per the study, means: therapeutic diphenylcyclopropenone sensitization with weekly scalp DPC. At every patch-test visit, the blood draw took place before the patch test was put on. Patients were considered eligible if aged 18 to 70, diagnosed with alopecia and deemed suitable for DPC therapy, and patients were excluded if pregnant. Total RNA was isolated from unfractionated whole blood collected in Tempus Blood RNA tubes. Library preparation employed RACE. The sample was run on a NextSeq 500. Library preparation attached unique molecular identifiers to individual cDNA molecules for quantitative, reproducible TCR counting. Both TCR alpha and TCR beta chains were sequenced from each blood RNA sample. From the authors' description of their analysis: Samples had a median of approximately 96,000 TCRs, with a range from about 23,224 to 750,000. The Decombinator software suite was used to annotate V, J and CDR3 in the TCR reads. For the PS versus PT1 abundance plots, all samples were subsampled to the same number of TCRs (28,000). TCRs were defined as expanded if absent before sensitization and observed at least eight times at the 2-week time point. TCRdb handled the public reads itself, with Q25 trimming in fastp and clone calling in MiXCR, and kept productive beta chains. For every CDR3 protein sequence, its rows merge into one entry that carries the most common genes and DNA. What appears here as the V and J calls and clone size reflects TCRdb's work, not the paper's. For this sample the table gives about 82,000 distinct CDR3 sequences, of which around 6.7% were detected only once. The top ten clonotypes cover 1% to 1.5% of the sample.

Ten or more counts support this clonotype. Its antigen has not been determined. No qualities accompany the bases; no much larger clone lies one base away. Ends trimmed: V by 4 bases, J by 1 base; bases unmatched to a gene: 11. Sequences SGHAT (CDR1) and FQNNGV (CDR2) are obtained from the germline V gene. The CDR3 has 17 amino acids, counting the end cysteine and phenylalanine. Only the CDR3 part of the read is kept: 51 bases, read in frame from the first base. The sample here was whole blood, taken in connection with sensitization to the hapten diphenylcyclopropenone (DPC). The source is a woman aged 30 to 39 with alopecia areata. Some clones in this sample may be carry-over from other donors' samples. The rearranged segments are TRBV11-2 and TRBJ2-3, with 7 central nucleotides matching TRBD1. The DNA sequence follows: TGTGCCAGCAGCTCCCTAATTGGGCAGGGGGGCACAGATACGCAGTATTTT. It translates to CASSSLIGQGGTDTQYF.